This T cell receptor (beta chain) originates from a study of identifying expanded T cells in peripheral blood. Study findings and constraints: Roughly two-week clone count variance significantly increased as total template count grew. About 1.2 clones differed between technical replicates, versus around 16 and 19 over time.

During the collection period, no donor immune events like infections were recorded. Remarks on this clone: No antigen is known for it.

Only in-frame clones appear in the TCRdb table, and some are missing; sequencing was by immunoSEQ multiplex PCR. The sample holds around 100,000 clones, 80% to 90% seen once. Trimming cost V 0 bases and J 2 bases, with 10 bases left between them. Germline CDR1 ENHRY, CDR2 SYGVKD. CDR3 length equals 15 residues. Sequencing used blood. The TCR was taken from a person between 18 and 69 years old in good health. V usage is TRBV10-3 and J usage is TRBJ2-5, with D unclear. The CDR3 here is CAISESTLDQETQYF. In nucleotides, the CDR3 is TGTGCCATCAGTGAGTCGACTCTCGATCAAGAGACCCAGTACTTC.